This T cell receptor (beta chain) is drawn from a study of neurological immune-mediated disorders (dated by TCRdb to between 2018 and 2021). Some background on the complete study: The study compared peripheral blood TCR-beta repertoires of HTLV-I-associated myelopathy (HAM/TSP) patients, multiple sclerosis patients and healthy controls using UMI-based sequencing. The 106 TCR-beta libraries included longitudinal samples, technical triplicates and paired sorted CD4+ and CD8+ T-cell subsets alongside PBMC samples. The cohort comprised 68 subjects: some 15 HAM/TSP patients, some 35 multiple sclerosis patients and 20 or so healthy controls. Overall study results and their limits: Expanded clones from different subjects shared no identical CDR3 amino acid sequences, which suggests that TCR-beta repertoires were private in all groups. TCR clonal expansion was greatest in HAM/TSP patients and smallest in MS patients, who ranked below even healthy controls.

To synthesize cDNA, template-switch 5'RACE was performed with a primer carrying a 10-nucleotide random unique molecular identifier so that each TCR transcript was tagged. Every sequencing run covered 15-18 subjects and yielded more than 160 million TCR-beta sequences. The RNeasy kit was used to extract total RNA. Using the KAPA Real-time Library Amplification kit, TCR-beta VDJ regions were amplified with primers for the TCR constant region and the 5'RACE anchor. Sample indexes and Illumina adaptors were added in a first PCR, and a second PCR then increased library yield. After Ampure bead purification, the roughly 650 bp TCR product was size-selected on a 2% E-gel SizeSelection system. Before pooling, library quality was assessed on a Bioanalyzer, concentration was determined with Qubit, and library quantification was performed with the Kapa Library Quantification kit. Libraries were sequenced paired-end 2 x 150 bp on an Illumina HiSeq 2500. To increase sequence diversity, about 24-32% phiX was spiked into each library pool. Per the authors' processing: Quality-filtered reads were processed with the UMI-based MiGEC pipeline, and over 75% of raw TCR sequences were removed by the MiGEC pipeline during error correction. IMGT germline references were used for alignment of VDJ genes, and clonotypes were defined by a unique CDR3 amino acid sequence together with V-J genes. Clonal expansion, Shannon diversity, and CDR3 relatedness (CalcPairwiseDistances, ClusterSamples) were evaluated with VDJtools, and phylogenetic trees were built with CLCbio workbench. Clones with at least 8 unique UMIs were defined as expanded, with this threshold being based on coefficient-of-variation modelling across technical triplicates. The raw public reads went through TCRdb reprocessing: fastp at Q25, MiXCR clone calling, in-frame beta chains kept. Each entry merges the rows of one CDR3 protein and shows their most common DNA and genes. The V and J calls follow TCRdb's processing rather than the paper's. The sample data list tens of thousands of distinct CDR3 sequences, and under 7.5% of these were observed just once. About 4% of the sample is in the top ten clones.

This clonotype was seen ten or more times. Its antigen is unknown. Base qualities are not at hand, and no much larger clone is one base apart. The healthy controls were volunteers from blood banks in Maryland, USA. For unsorted PBMC libraries, 2 million PBMCs were used after storage in RNAlater at -80 degrees C until RNA extraction. Peripheral blood was subjected to Ficoll-Hypaque density gradient centrifugation to isolate PBMCs, which were then cryopreserved in liquid nitrogen. The clonotype comes from a woman in her forties in good health. Sequenced input: PBMCs.

In nucleotides, the sequence is TGTGCCAGCAGTTACAGGGCCGAAGAGACCCAGTACTTC. Translated, this gives CASSYRAEETQYF. The receptor chain draws on TRBV6-6 and TRBJ2-5, with no D gene named confidently. CDR1 MNHNY and CDR2 SVGAGI are derived from the germline V gene (reference sequence). The CDR3 measures 13 amino acids from cysteine to phenylalanine. Only CDR3 DNA remains: 39 bases, in frame from the first base. Trimming removed 2 bases from V and 3 bases from J, leaving 7 bases between the germline ends.